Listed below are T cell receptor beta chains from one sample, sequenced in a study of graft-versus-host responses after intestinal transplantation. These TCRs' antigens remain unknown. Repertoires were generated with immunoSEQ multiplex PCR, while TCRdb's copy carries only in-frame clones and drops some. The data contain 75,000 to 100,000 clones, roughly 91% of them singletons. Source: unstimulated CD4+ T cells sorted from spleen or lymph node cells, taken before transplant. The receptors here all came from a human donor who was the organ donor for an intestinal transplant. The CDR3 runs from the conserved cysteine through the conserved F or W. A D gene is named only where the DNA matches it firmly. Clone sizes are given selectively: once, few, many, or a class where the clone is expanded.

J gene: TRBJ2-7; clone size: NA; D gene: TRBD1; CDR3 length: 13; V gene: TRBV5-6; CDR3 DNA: TGTGCCAGCAGTTCGGGACAGAACTACGAGCAGTACTTC; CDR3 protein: CASSSGQNYEQYF
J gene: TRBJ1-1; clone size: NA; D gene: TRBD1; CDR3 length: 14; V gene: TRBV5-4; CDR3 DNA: TGTGCCAGCAGCGTGCTGACAGGGGCAACTGAAGCTTTCTTT; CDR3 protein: CASSVLTGATEAFF
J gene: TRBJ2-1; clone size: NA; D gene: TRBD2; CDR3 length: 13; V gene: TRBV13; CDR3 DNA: TGTGCCAGCAGCGCCCTGGCGGGGGGACAGCAGTTCTTC; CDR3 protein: CASSALAGGQQFF
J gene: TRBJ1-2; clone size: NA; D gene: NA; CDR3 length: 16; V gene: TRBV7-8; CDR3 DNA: TGTGCCAGCAGCTTAGTTTCAGGGCTAACTAACTATGGCTACACCTTC; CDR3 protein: CASSLVSGLTNYGYTF
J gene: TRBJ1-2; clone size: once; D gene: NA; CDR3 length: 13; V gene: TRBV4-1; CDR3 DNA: TGCGCCAGCAGCCAAGATAGGAGTTTTGGCTACACCTTC; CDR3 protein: CASSQDRSFGYTF
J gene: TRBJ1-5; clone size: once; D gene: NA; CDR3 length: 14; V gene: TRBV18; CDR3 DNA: TGTGCCAGCTCACCCGACAGAACCAATCAGCCCCAGCATTTT; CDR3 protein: CASSPDRTNQPQHF
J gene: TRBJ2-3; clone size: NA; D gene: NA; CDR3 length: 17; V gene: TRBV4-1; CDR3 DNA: TGCGCCAGCAGCCAAGACCTAGCGACGCTTCGCACAGATACGCAGTATTTT; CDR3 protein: CASSQDLATLRTDTQYF
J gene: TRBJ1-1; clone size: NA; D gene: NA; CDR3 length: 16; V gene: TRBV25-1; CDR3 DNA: TGTGCCAGCACCTCCCGGTGGGGCCCCACGAACACTGAAGCTTTCTTT; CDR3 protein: CASTSRWGPTNTEAFF
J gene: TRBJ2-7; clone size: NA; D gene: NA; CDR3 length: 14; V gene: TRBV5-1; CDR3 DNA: TGCGCCAGCAGCCCCGGGACAAAAAACTACGAGCAGTACTTC; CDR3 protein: CASSPGTKNYEQYF
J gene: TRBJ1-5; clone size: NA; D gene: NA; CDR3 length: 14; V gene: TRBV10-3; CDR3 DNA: TGTGCCATCAGTGAGGAGATGAGCAATCAGCCCCAGCATTTT; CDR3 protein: CAISEEMSNQPQHF
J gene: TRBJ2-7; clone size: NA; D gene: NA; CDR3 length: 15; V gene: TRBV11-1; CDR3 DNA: TGTGCCAGCAGCCGAGACAGAGAAGGCTCCTACGAGCAGTACTTC; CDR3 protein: CASSRDREGSYEQYF